This T cell receptor (beta chain) was profiled in a study of cytomegalovirus exposure and HLA in healthy donors. Details on this clone: No antigen is known for it.

Findings of the study overall: In a later analysis, a missense DCLRE1C variant was linked to TCR beta V- and J-gene trimming. The authors reported that TCR beta sequences could predict HLA-A and HLA-B alleles. These predictions were accurate for most subjects in the first cohort.

Trimming removed 4 bases from V and 0 bases from J; junction bases left unmatched: 7. The CDR3 runs 15 residues. Germline V lookup: CDR1 SQVTM, CDR2 ANQGSEA. Vbeta (60) and Jbeta (13) primers were used in the PCR. Here immunoSEQ multiplex PCR was the method, and the copy in TCRdb shows in-frame clones only, minus some. The table has about 82,000 clones, 74% seen once. Sequences were obtained from PBMCs. This TCR was sampled from a young man in good health and CMV-seropositive. The V gene is TRBV29-1, the J gene TRBJ2-7; 9 nucleotides align to TRBD1. CDR3 sequence reads: CSVGYRGLRSYEQYF. CDR3 nucleotide sequence: TGCAGCGTTGGATACAGGGGGCTACGCTCCTACGAGCAGTACTTC.